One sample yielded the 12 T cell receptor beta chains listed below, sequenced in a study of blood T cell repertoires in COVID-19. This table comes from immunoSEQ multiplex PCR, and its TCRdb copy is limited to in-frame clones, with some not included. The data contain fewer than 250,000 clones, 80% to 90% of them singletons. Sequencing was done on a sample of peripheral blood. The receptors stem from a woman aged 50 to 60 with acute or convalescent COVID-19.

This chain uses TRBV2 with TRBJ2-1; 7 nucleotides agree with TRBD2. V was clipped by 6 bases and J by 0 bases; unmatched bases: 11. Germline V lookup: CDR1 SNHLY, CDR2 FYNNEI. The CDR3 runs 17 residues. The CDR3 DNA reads TGTGCCAGCAGGCTGCGCGGGAGCCCTAGCTCCTACAATGAGCAGTTCTTC. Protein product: CASRLRGSPSSYNEQFF.

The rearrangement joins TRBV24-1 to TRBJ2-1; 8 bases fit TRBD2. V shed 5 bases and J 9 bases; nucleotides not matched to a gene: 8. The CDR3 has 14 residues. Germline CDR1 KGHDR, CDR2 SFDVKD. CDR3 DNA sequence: TGTGCCACCAGTGGAGCAGGGACTAGTGGTGAGCAGTTCTTC. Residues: CATSGAGTSGEQFF.

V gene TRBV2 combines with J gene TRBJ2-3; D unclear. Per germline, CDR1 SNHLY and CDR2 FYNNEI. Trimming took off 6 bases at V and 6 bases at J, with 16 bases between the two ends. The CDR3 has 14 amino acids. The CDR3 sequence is CASRAPLWADTQYF. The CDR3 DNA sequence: TGTGCCAGCAGGGCACCCCTCTGGGCGGATACGCAGTATTTT.

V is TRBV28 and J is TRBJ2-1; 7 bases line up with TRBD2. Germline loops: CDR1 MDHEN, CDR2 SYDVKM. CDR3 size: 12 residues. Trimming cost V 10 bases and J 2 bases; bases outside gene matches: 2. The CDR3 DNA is TGTGCCATACTAGCGCCCTACAATGAGCAGTTCTTC. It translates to CAILAPYNEQFF. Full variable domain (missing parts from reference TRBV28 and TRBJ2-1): DVKVTQSSRYLVKRTGEKVFLECVQDMDHENMFWYRQDPGLGLRLIYFSYDVKMKEKGDIPEGYSVSREKKERFSLILESASTNQTSMYLCAILAPYNEQFFGPGTRLTVL.

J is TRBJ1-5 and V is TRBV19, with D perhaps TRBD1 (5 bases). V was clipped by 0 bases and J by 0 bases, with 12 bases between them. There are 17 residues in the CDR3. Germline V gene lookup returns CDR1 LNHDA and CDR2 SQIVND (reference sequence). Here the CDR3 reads CASSIDIRGDSNQPQHF. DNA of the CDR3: TGTGCCAGTAGTATAGATATTCGGGGGGATAGCAATCAGCCCCAGCATTTT.

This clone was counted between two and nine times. The CDR3 loop is CASSDDRNTEAFF. The CDR3 DNA is TGTGCCAGCAGCGACGACAGGAACACTGAAGCTTTCTTT. V usage is TRBV21-1 and J usage is TRBJ1-1; the DNA was not used to check the table's D call, TRBD1. TRBV21-1 is a pseudogene segment. The CDR3 sequence is 13 residues long.

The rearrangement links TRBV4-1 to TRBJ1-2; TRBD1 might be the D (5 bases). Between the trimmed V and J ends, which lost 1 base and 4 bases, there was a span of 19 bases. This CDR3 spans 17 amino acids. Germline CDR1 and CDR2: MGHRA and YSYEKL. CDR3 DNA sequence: TGCGCCAGCAGCCAAGCGGGACTTATACCACCTCCCTATGGCTACACCTTC. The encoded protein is CASSQAGLIPPPYGYTF.

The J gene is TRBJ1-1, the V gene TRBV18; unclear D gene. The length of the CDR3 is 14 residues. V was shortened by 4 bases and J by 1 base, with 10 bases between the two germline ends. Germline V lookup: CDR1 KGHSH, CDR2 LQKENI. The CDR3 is CASSLGGENTEAFF. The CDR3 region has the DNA TGTGCCAGCTCACTTGGCGGAGAGAACACTGAAGCTTTCTTT.

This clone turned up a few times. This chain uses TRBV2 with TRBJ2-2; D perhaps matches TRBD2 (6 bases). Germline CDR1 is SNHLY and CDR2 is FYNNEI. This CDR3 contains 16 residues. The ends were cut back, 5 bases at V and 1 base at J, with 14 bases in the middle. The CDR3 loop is CASSLFGSGNTGELFF. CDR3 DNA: TGTGCCAGCAGTCTCTTTGGTAGCGGGAACACCGGGGAGCTGTTTTTT.

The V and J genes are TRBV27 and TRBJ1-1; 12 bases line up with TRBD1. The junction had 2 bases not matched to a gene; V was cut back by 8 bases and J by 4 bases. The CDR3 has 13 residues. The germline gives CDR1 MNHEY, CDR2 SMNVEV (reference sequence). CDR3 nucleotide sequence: TGTGCCAGCCGGGACAGGGGGCTCACTGAAGCTTTCTTT. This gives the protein CASRDRGLTEAFF.

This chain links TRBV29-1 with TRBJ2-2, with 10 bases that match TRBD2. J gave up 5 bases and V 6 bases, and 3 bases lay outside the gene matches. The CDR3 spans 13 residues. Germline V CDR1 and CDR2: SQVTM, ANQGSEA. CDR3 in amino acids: CSVPLAGTGELFF. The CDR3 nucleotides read TGCAGCGTCCCACTAGCGGGGACCGGGGAGCTGTTTTTT.

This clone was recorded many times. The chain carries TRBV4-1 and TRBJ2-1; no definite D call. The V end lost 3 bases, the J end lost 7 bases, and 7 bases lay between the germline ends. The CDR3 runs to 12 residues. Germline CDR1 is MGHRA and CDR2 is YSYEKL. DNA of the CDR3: TGCGCCAGCAGCCAGACTGGTAATGAGCAGTTCTTC. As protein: CASSQTGNEQFF.